The 30 T cell receptor beta chains listed next were all sequenced from one sample in a study of memory CD8 T cells in hepatitis C reinfection. The time point denotes: peak reinfection, 3 to 8 weeks after reinfection detection. The sorted cells went straight to TCR sequencing with no prior in vitro expansion. Sequencing was performed with immunoSEQ multiplex PCR; in TCRdb, only in-frame clones are kept and a portion is missing. Here the sample spans about 45,000 clones, 88% being singletons. The sample taken for sequencing was naive CD8+ T cells sorted from blood. The receptors were sampled from a man younger than 35 with hepatitis C virus infection.

The CDR3 DNA is TGCAGTGCTACCCGAGGGAATGAGCAGTTCTTC. It translates to CSATRGNEQFF. V usage is TRBV20-1 and J usage is TRBJ2-1; D may be TRBD2 (5 bases). V was pared by 4 bases and J by 7 bases, with 8 bases between. Germline CDR1 is DFQATT and CDR2 is SNEGSKA (reference sequence). The CDR3 is made up of 11 amino acids.

This clone was seen only a few times. This chain connects TRBV5-6 to TRBJ2-7, with 8 bases lining up with TRBD1. J lost 6 bases, V lost 2 bases, and 7 bases had no gene match. From germline, CDR1 is SGHDT and CDR2 YYEEEE. The CDR3 runs to 14 residues. The DNA of the CDR3 is TGTGCCAGCAGCTTTGGACAGGGACCCCCCGAGCAGTACGTC. Protein: CASSFGQGPPEQYV.

This chain uses TRBV6-5 with TRBJ1-6; 7 bases align to TRBD1. With 6 bases clipped from V and 9 bases from J, the junction kept 5 bases outside the gene matches. Germline V gene sequence: CDR1 MNHEY, CDR2 SVGAGI. There are 13 residues in the CDR3. CDR3 bases: TGTGCCAGCAGACCTGGGACAGCTTCACCCCTCCACTTT. Its protein is CASRPGTASPLHF.

The V and J genes are TRBV7-8 and TRBJ1-3; 7 positions match TRBD1. Unmatched junction bases numbered 5, after V lost 5 bases and J lost 1 base. Germline V gene sequence: CDR1 SGHVS, CDR2 FQNEAQ. This CDR3 comprises 15 residues. The CDR3 here is CASSLDRISGNTIYF. Here the CDR3 DNA reads TGTGCCAGCAGCCTGGACAGGATTTCTGGAAACACCATATATTTT. The whole variable domain, remainder taken from reference TRBV7-8 and TRBJ1-3, is GAGVSQSPRYKVAKRGQDVALRCDPISGHVSLFWYQQALGQGPEFLTYFQNEAQLDKSGLPSDRFFAERPEGSVSTLKIQRTQQEDSAVYLCASSLDRISGNTIYFGEGSWLTVV.

This rearrangement joins TRBV5-1 to TRBJ2-1, with TRBD2 matching 8 bases. The ends lost 1 base at V and 9 bases at J; junction bases unmatched: 9. Germline CDR1 SGHRS, CDR2 YFSETQ. This CDR3 has 15 amino acids. Here the CDR3 reads CASSLWRGARGEQFF. The CDR3 region has the DNA TGCGCCAGCAGCTTGTGGCGGGGGGCCAGGGGTGAGCAGTTCTTC. Full variable domain (outside the CDR3, taken from reference TRBV5-1 and TRBJ2-1): KAGVTQTPRYLIKTRGQQVTLSCSPISGHRSVSWYQQTPGQGLQFLFEYFSETQRNKGNFPGRFSGRQFSNSRSEMNVSTLELGDSALYLCASSLWRGARGEQFFGPGTRLTVL.

The V and J genes are TRBV6-6 and TRBJ2-3; 7 bases align to TRBD2. The germline V gene has CDR1 MNHNY and CDR2 SVGAGI (reference sequence). V lost 2 bases to trimming and J lost 0 bases; unmatched junction nucleotides: 2. The CDR3 has 15 residues. The chain's CDR3 is CASSYVAGSTDTQYF. CDR3 nucleotides: TGTGCCAGCAGTTACGTAGCGGGTAGCACAGATACGCAGTATTTT.

The rearrangement links TRBV9 to TRBJ1-2; D not certain. The CDR3 runs 15 residues. V dropped 1 base and J dropped 6 bases, with 16 bases sitting between them. Germline CDR1 SGDLS, CDR2 YYNGEE. The CDR3 protein is CASSVWASSGNGYTF. CDR3 bases: TGTGCCAGCAGCGTATGGGCAAGTTCGGGAAATGGCTACACCTTC.

The chain joins TRBV28 to TRBJ2-1; 9 bases map to TRBD2. Germline assignment: CDR1 MDHEN and CDR2 SYDVKM. V gave up 8 bases and J gave up 0 bases; unmatched junction bases: 11. The CDR3 loop spans 17 amino acids. CDR3 loop: CASAARLAAYSYNEQFF. CDR3 in DNA: TGTGCCAGCGCCGCGAGACTAGCGGCCTACTCCTACAATGAGCAGTTCTTC.

The table lists this clone with a count of one. The chain carries TRBV27 and TRBJ2-5, with 8 positions matching TRBD1. Trimming removed 3 bases from V and 5 bases from J; junction bases left unmatched: 5. The CDR3 contains 14 residues. Looked up from germline, CDR1 is MNHEY and CDR2 is SMNVEV (reference sequence). The CDR3 nucleotides read TGTGCCAGCAGTTTTCAGGGGGCGCAGGAGACCCAGTACTTC. Its protein product is CASSFQGAQETQYF.

This chain links TRBV2 with TRBJ2-3; 12 positions agree with TRBD2. The CDR3 length is 15 residues. The V and J ends lost 11 bases and 4 bases, in that order; junction bases with no gene match: 10. Germline V gene sequence: CDR1 SNHLY, CDR2 FYNNEI. CDR3 DNA sequence: TGTGCCGGAGGCCCGACTAGCGGGAGACCAGATACGCAGTATTTT. Its protein product is CAGGPTSGRPDTQYF. Combining the CDR3 with reference TRBV2 and TRBJ2-3 gives the whole variable domain EPEVTQTPSHQVTQMGQEVILRCVPISNHLYFYWYRQILGQKVEFLVSFYNNEISEKSEIFDDQFSVERPDGSNFTLKIRSTKLEDSAMYFCAGGPTSGRPDTQYFGPGTRLTVL.

In its sample, this clone was seen once. The chain's CDR3 is CASSMVAGVNTGELFF. In DNA form, the CDR3 reads TGTGCCAGCAGTATGGTAGCGGGGGTGAACACCGGGGAGCTGTTTTTT. This chain connects TRBV27 to TRBJ2-2; 9 bases match TRBD2. The CDR3 consists of 16 residues. The V and J ends lost 5 bases and 1 base, in that order; junction bases with no gene match: 5. Germline CDR1 and CDR2: MNHEY and SMNVEV (reference sequence).

The V gene is TRBV2, the J gene TRBJ2-3; 7 bases fit TRBD1. Germline CDR1 is SNHLY and CDR2 is FYNNEI. V shed 6 bases and J 5 bases; nucleotides not matched to a gene: 8. The CDR3 loop spans 14 amino acids. The CDR3 nucleotides read TGTGCCAGCAGATACCCGGGACAGCAAGATACGCAGTATTTT. Its protein product is CASRYPGQQDTQYF.

This clone appeared once. This chain links TRBV10-1 with TRBJ2-1; 10 nucleotides align to TRBD2. CDR1 and CDR2 (germline): WNHNN, SYGVQD (reference sequence). The length of the CDR3 is 15 residues. Unmatched junction bases numbered 4, after V lost 3 bases and J lost 5 bases. The CDR3 region is CASSEGTSVNNEQFF. Written as DNA, the CDR3 is TGCGCCAGCAGTGAAGGGACTAGCGTAAACAATGAGCAGTTCTTC.

This clone showed up just a few times. The genes are TRBV10-3 and TRBJ1-2; the match to TRBD1 covers 8 bases. The CDR3 totals 16 residues. Germline V CDR1 and CDR2: ENHRY, SYGVKD. With V trimmed by 0 bases and J by 3 bases, 6 bases remained unmatched. The CDR3, as DNA: TGTGCCATCAGTGAGTCGGACAGGGAATATCACTATGGCTACACCTTC. Protein product: CAISESDREYHYGYTF.

This rearrangement joins TRBV2 to TRBJ1-3; possibly TRBD1 for D (5 bases). Per germline, CDR1 SNHLY and CDR2 FYNNEI. V was cut by 5 bases and J by 4 bases, with 18 bases left in between. The CDR3 has 16 amino acids. CDR3: CASSRVKGVVGNTIYF. The CDR3 coding sequence is TGTGCCAGCAGTCGCGTAAAAGGGGTTGTGGGAAACACCATATATTTT.

The chain has TRBV18 and TRBJ1-1, with 10 bases lining up with TRBD1. This CDR3 has 15 amino acids. V was pared by 3 bases and J by 4 bases, with 5 bases of the junction left unmatched. The germline CDR1 and CDR2 sequences are KGHSH and LQKENI. The chain's CDR3 is CASSPSGTGVTEAFF. For the CDR3, the DNA is TGTGCCAGCTCACCCTCCGGGACAGGGGTCACTGAAGCTTTCTTT.

The chain uses TRBV27 and TRBJ1-2; D is ambiguous. Trimming removed 6 bases at V and 3 bases at J, with 14 bases between. The CDR3 spans 14 residues. Germline CDR1 MNHEY, CDR2 SMNVEV (reference sequence). The CDR3 DNA follows: TGTGCCAGCAGCCTACTAGCGGGAGACTATGGCTACACCTTC. Its protein is CASSLLAGDYGYTF.

The sample holds one count of this clone. The V gene is TRBV9, the J gene TRBJ2-1; 7 bases agree with TRBD1. The CDR3 contains 13 residues. After removal of 3 bases from V and 6 bases from J, the junction contained 3 bases not matched to a gene. Germline V gene sequence: CDR1 SGDLS, CDR2 YYNGEE. CDR3 bases: TGTGCCAGCAGCGCGGGACAGTTCAATGAGCAGTTCTTC. Protein: CASSAGQFNEQFF.

This clone was recorded only once. The rearrangement links TRBV14 to TRBJ2-2, with a tentative D call TRBD2 (5 bases). The CDR3 extends over 13 amino acids. V gave up 1 base and J gave up 7 bases, with 7 bases separating them. CDR1 SGHDN and CDR2 FVKESK come from the germline V gene. CDR3 DNA sequence: TGTGCCAGCAGCCAAGTAGCGCACGGGGAGCTGTTTTTT. As protein: CASSQVAHGELFF.

V and J are TRBV2 and TRBJ1-6, with 11 bases that match TRBD1. This CDR3 spans 15 amino acids. Germline loops: CDR1 SNHLY, CDR2 FYNNEI. The V gene end was trimmed by 6 bases and the J gene end by 9 bases; junction bases not matched to a gene: 7. In DNA, the CDR3 is TGTGCCAGCAGCCCTTGGACAGGGGGCAGTTCACCCCTCCACTTT. Its translation is CASSPWTGGSSPLHF.

The chain recombines TRBV10-3 with TRBJ2-3; D ambiguous. The germline V gene encodes CDR1 ENHRY and CDR2 SYGVKD. Between the trimmed V and J ends, which lost 0 bases and 4 bases, there was a span of 8 bases. This CDR3 is built from 14 residues. The CDR3 DNA reads TGTGCCATCAGTGAGTCGGTTCGGGCAGATACGCAGTATTTT. It codes for CAISESVRADTQYF.

The chain combines TRBV4-1 with TRBJ2-1, with D possibly matching TRBD2 (5 bases). Germline CDR1 MGHRA, CDR2 YSYEKL. V gave up 1 base and J gave up 7 bases, with 14 bases separating them. The CDR3 runs to 15 residues. The CDR3 DNA follows: TGCGCCAGCAGCCAAGGGACCTCAACGGGGAATGAGCAGTTCTTC. Protein sequence: CASSQGTSTGNEQFF.

The CDR3 sequence: CASKAGDTEAFF. The CDR3 bases are TGTGCCAGTAAAGCAGGGGATACTGAAGCTTTCTTT. J is TRBJ1-1 and V is TRBV19; weak D call: TRBD1 (6 bases). The ends were cut back, 7 bases at V and 5 bases at J, with 11 bases in the middle. The germline gives CDR1 LNHDA, CDR2 SQIVND (reference sequence). The CDR3 is 12 residues long.

The chain carries TRBV11-2 and TRBJ2-3; no definite D call. The CDR3 consists of 14 residues. Trimming cost V 5 bases and J 6 bases, with 15 bases left between them. Germline V gene data show CDR1 as SGHAT and CDR2 as FQNNGV. CDR3 bases: TGTGCCAGCAGCCCCCTGACGGGTTCTGATACGCAGTATTTT. Translating gives CASSPLTGSDTQYF.

This sequence joins TRBV7-8 and TRBJ2-1; 8 bases fit TRBD1. V gave up 5 bases and J gave up 3 bases; unmatched junction bases: 3. CDR1 SGHVS and CDR2 FQNEAQ come from the germline V gene. This CDR3 is built from 14 residues. The CDR3 loop is CASSETGDYNEQFF. The DNA of the CDR3 is TGTGCCAGCAGCGAGACAGGGGACTACAATGAGCAGTTCTTC.

The chain combines TRBV4-3 with TRBJ2-3; the match to TRBD2 covers 8 bases. V was clipped by 0 bases and J by 0 bases; unmatched bases: 11. The length of the CDR3 is 19 residues. Per germline, CDR1 LGHNA and CDR2 YSLEER. Here the CDR3 reads CASSQDLIAGTTSTDTQYF. The CDR3 DNA follows: TGCGCCAGCAGCCAAGATCTAATAGCGGGGACTACTAGCACAGATACGCAGTATTTT.

V is TRBV11-2 and J is TRBJ2-3; D not certain. The germline V gene encodes CDR1 SGHAT and CDR2 FQNNGV. The CDR3 consists of 17 residues. V was trimmed by 4 bases and J by 2 bases, leaving 19 bases between them. The CDR3 is CASSWSHGGRLTDTQYF. CDR3 DNA: TGTGCCAGCAGCTGGTCCCACGGTGGCAGACTCACAGATACGCAGTATTTT.

This clone was seen just once. The rearrangement uses TRBV6-5 and TRBJ2-2; D not certain. This CDR3 contains 15 residues. V was trimmed by 6 bases and J by 2 bases, leaving 13 bases between them. Germline loops: CDR1 MNHEY, CDR2 SVGAGI. CDR3 sequence: CASSNSISNTGELFF. CDR3 DNA sequence: TGTGCCAGCAGCAACAGCATCTCCAACACCGGGGAGCTGTTTTTT.

The rearrangement uses TRBV7-9 and TRBJ2-7, with D possibly TRBD1 on 6 matching bases. Trimming removed 4 bases from V and 1 base from J, with 11 bases in between. CDR3 length equals 14 residues. Germline V gives CDR1 SEHNR, CDR2 FQNEAQ (reference sequence). In DNA, the CDR3 is TGTGCCAGCAGCTCAGGGGTCCGATCCTACGAGCAGTACGTC. This encodes CASSSGVRSYEQYV.

The rearrangement joins TRBV29-1 to TRBJ2-7; weak D call: TRBD1 (6 bases). The V and J ends lost 6 bases and 2 bases respectively, with 14 bases between them. The CDR3 is made up of 13 amino acids. CDR1 is SQVTM and CDR2 is ANQGSEA in the germline V gene. The CDR3 spells CSVVPGQAYEQYF. CDR3 in DNA: TGCAGCGTCGTCCCGGGACAAGCCTACGAGCAGTACTTC.